These 16 T cell receptor beta chains were all obtained from the same sample, sequenced in a study of T cells in severe cutaneous drug reactions. The patients sequenced had a carbamazepine-induced Stevens-Johnson syndrome or toxic epidermal necrolysis reaction. Libraries were made by iRepertoire multiplex PCR with TCR subtype-specific primers for bulk and single-cell sequencing. TCRdb reprocessed the multiplex PCR reads and reports one entry per CDR3 protein, with no DNA. This sample lists 10,000 or so distinct CDR3 sequences; its ten largest clones have about 19%. Input material: cells from a skin blister. The receptors here all came from a human donor with Stevens-Johnson syndrome, a severe cutaneous drug reaction.

The J gene is TRBJ2-2, the V gene TRBV29-1. CDR1 is SQVTM, CDR2 ANQGSEA, per germline. This CDR3 has 11 amino acids. The CDR3 region is CSARDTGELFF.

The V gene is TRBV20-1, the J gene TRBJ2-5; as DNA is missing, the TRBD1 call by TCRdb cannot be tested. The CDR3 runs 12 residues. CDR1 is DFQATT and CDR2 is SNEGSKA in the germline V gene (reference sequence). The CDR3 loop reads CSERTGGETQYF.

CDR3 in amino acids: CASSFKTSGRTDTQYF. The chain uses TRBV13 and TRBJ2-3; checking the TCRdb D call of TRBD2 is not possible without DNA. This CDR3 spans 16 amino acids. Germline CDR1 is PRHDT and CDR2 is FYEKMQ (reference sequence).

The gene calls are TRBV20-1 and TRBJ1-1; the D gene TCRdb calls, TRBD1, cannot be checked with no DNA. The CDR3 has 16 amino acids. CDR1 is DFQATT, CDR2 SNEGSKA, per germline (reference sequence). The CDR3 sequence: CSAKKSGAGTNTEAFF.

The V gene is TRBV20-1, the J gene TRBJ2-3; the TRBD2 assignment by TCRdb is unverifiable without DNA. Germline CDR1 and CDR2: DFQATT and SNEGSKA (reference sequence). CDR3 length: 17 amino acids. CDR3 sequence reads: CSARDPNTSGSLDTQYF.

The chain couples TRBV29-1 to TRBJ2-7; checking the TCRdb D call of TRBD2 is not possible without DNA. The CDR3 spans 16 residues. CDR1 is SQVTM and CDR2 is ANQGSEA in the germline V gene. The chain's CDR3 is CSVEGASGRPSYEQYF.

J is TRBJ1-2 and V is TRBV20-1; TCRdb returns TRBD1, unconfirmable since there is no DNA. Germline-derived CDR1 and CDR2 are DFQATT and SNEGSKA (reference sequence). The CDR3 has 13 amino acids. CDR3 region: CSAPGQGLYGYTF.

The rearrangement joins TRBV29-1 to TRBJ2-3; TCRdb's D gene call, TRBD2, goes unchecked for lack of DNA. The CDR3 covers 15 residues. Germline CDR1 SQVTM, CDR2 ANQGSEA. CDR3 sequence reads: CSVSLAGGPPDTQYF.

The J gene is TRBJ2-2, the V gene TRBV28; TCRdb lists TRBD1, though no DNA is available to test this call. CDR3 length: 14 amino acids. Germline-derived CDR1 and CDR2 are MDHEN and SYDVKM. CDR3 amino acids: CASSLRGGTGELFF.

This chain connects TRBV29-1 to TRBJ1-5. Germline loops: CDR1 SQVTM, CDR2 ANQGSEA. This CDR3 region has 15 residues. CDR3 sequence reads: CSVTFSLSSNQPQHF.

V usage is TRBV20-1 and J usage is TRBJ2-5; TCRdb's D gene call, TRBD2, goes unchecked for lack of DNA. The CDR3 length is 16 residues. The germline V gene has CDR1 DFQATT and CDR2 SNEGSKA (reference sequence). CDR3 sequence reads: CSARDGRMGLQETQYF.

V usage is TRBV20-1 and J usage is TRBJ2-5; the D call of TRBD1 rests on TCRdb alone, since no DNA is present to check it. Germline V gives CDR1 DFQATT, CDR2 SNEGSKA (reference sequence). The length of the CDR3 is 14 residues. The CDR3 loop reads CSARGTENQETQYF.

Measured by frequency, this clonotype is medium-sized. The CDR3 spells CSASGGRREQYF. The chain combines TRBV20-1 with TRBJ2-7; TCRdb outputs TRBD2, but without DNA this stays unchecked. The CDR3 has 12 residues. Germline-derived CDR1 and CDR2 are DFQATT and SNEGSKA (reference sequence).

J is TRBJ1-3 and V is TRBV20-1; TCRdb's D call, TRBD1, is unchecked because there is no DNA. This CDR3 has 13 residues. CDR1 and CDR2 from the germline V gene are DFQATT and SNEGSKA (reference sequence). The CDR3 protein is CSASRDSGNTIYF.

The V gene is TRBV20-1, the J gene TRBJ2-7; there is no DNA to check the TCRdb D call of TRBD1. Germline V CDR1 and CDR2: DFQATT, SNEGSKA (reference sequence). The CDR3 is made up of 13 amino acids. CDR3 amino acids: CSAGTGSPYEQYF.

V is TRBV29-1 and J is TRBJ2-1; TCRdb lists TRBD2, though no DNA is available to test this call. From germline, CDR1 is SQVTM and CDR2 ANQGSEA. The CDR3 runs to 14 residues. CDR3 in amino acids: CSVDTSGRGNEQFF.